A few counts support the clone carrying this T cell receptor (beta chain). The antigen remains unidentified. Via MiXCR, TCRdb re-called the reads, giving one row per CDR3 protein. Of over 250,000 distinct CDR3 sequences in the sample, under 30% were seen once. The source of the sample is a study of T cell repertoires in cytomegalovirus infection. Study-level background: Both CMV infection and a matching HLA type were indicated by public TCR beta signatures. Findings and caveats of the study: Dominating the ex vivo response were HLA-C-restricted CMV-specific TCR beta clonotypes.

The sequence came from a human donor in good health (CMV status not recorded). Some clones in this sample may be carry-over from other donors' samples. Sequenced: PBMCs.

Here the CDR3 reads CASNDRGRADTQYF. Here the CDR3 DNA reads TGTGCCAGCAATGACAGGGGGCGAGCCGATACGCAGTATTTT. V is TRBV2 and J is TRBJ2-3; TRBD1 matches 10 bases. Germline V gene data show CDR1 as SNHLY and CDR2 as FYNNEI. The CDR3 runs 14 residues. V was clipped by 7 bases and J by 6 bases; unmatched bases: 7.